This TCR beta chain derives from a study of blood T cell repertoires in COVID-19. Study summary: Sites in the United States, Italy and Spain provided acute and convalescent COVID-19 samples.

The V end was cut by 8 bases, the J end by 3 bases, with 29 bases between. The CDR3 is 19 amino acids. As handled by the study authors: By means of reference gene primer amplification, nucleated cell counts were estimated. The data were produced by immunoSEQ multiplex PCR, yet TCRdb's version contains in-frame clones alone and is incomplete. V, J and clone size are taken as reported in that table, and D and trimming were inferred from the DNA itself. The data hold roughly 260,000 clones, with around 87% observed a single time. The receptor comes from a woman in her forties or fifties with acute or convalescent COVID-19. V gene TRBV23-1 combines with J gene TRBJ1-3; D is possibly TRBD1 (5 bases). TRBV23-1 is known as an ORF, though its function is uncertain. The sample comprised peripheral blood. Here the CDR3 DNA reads TGCGCCAGCCCCCCTAGCGGGACGGGCTTCGTATGGGGTGGAAACACCATATATTTT. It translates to CASPPSGTGFVWGGNTIYF.